This T cell receptor (beta chain) was sequenced for a study of blood T cells in healthy people across ages. Overall study results and limits: Donor CMV status was unknown, possibly confounding expanded clonotype changes.

A few counts support this clonotype. Its target is unknown. Together with a sample-barcoded 5' primer, a J-beta primer mix was included in a second PCR lasting 7 to 11 cycles. Each CDR3 protein gets one entry after TCRdb re-called the 5' RACE reads with MiXCR. This sample has approximately 800,000 distinct CDR3 sequences, with 25% found just once. The CDR3 consists of 13 residues. Between the trimmed V and J ends, which lost 5 bases and 8 bases, there was a span of 10 bases. Germline V lookup: CDR1 KGHSH, CDR2 LQKENI. The sample was also linked to a second study, of T cells of mothers and their children.

V and J are TRBV18 and TRBJ1-6, with a possible D match to TRBD1 (5 bases). This receptor was taken from a boy aged 5-17 years in good health. Sequencing was performed on blood. The DNA of the CDR3 is TGTGCCAGCTCATCAGACAGATATTCACCCCTCCACTTT. This sequence encodes CASSSDRYSPLHF.